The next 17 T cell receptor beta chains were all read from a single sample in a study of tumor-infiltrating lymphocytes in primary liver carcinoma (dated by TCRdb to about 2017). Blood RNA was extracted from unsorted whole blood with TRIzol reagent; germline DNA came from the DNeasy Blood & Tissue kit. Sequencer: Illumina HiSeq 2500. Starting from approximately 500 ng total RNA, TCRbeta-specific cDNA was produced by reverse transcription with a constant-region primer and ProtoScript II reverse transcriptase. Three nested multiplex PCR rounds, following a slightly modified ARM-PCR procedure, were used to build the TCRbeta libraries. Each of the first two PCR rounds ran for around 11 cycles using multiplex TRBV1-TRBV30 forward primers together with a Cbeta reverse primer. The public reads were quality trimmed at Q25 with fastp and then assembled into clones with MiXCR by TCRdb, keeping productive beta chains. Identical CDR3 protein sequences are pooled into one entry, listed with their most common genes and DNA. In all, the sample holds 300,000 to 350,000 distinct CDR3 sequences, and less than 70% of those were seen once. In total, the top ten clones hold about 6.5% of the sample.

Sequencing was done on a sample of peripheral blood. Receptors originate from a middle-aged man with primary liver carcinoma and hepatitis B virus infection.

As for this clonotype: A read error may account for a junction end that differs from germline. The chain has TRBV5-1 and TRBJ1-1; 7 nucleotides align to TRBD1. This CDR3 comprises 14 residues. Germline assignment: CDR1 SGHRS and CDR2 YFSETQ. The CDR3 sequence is CASSLARGGTEASF. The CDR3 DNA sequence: TGCGCCAGCAGCTTGGCCAGGGGGGGCACTGAAGCTTCCTTT.

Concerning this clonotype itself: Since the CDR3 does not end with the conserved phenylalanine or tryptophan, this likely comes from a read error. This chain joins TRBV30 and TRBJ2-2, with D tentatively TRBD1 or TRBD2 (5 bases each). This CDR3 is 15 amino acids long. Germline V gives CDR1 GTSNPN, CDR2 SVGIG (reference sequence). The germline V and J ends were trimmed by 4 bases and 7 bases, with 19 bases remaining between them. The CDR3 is CAWTRQGGGGGELFY. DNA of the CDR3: TGTGCCTGGACTCGTCAGGGCGGTGGAGGCGGGGAGCTGTTTTAT.

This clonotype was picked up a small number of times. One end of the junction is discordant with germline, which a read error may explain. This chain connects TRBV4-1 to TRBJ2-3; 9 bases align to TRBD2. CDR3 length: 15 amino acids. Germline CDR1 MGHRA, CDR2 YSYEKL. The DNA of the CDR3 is TGCGCCAGCAGCCCAACCGGGACTAGCATAGATACGCAGTATTTT. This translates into CASSPTGTSIDTQYF.

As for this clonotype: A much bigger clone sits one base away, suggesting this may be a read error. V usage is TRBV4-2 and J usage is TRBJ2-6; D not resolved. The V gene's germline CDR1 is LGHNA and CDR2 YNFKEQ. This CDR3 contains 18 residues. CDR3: CASSQDPSSISVANVLTF. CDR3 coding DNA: TGTGCCAGCAGCCAAGACCCCTCCAGCATCTCTGTGGCCAACGTCCTGACTTTC.

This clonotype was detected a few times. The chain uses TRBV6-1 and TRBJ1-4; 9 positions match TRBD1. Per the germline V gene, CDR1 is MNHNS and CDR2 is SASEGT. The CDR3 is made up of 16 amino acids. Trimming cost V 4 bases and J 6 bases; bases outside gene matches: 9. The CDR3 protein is CASSATLGTGYEKLFF. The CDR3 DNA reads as TGTGCCAGCAGTGCCACTCTAGGGACAGGGTATGAAAAACTGTTTTTT.

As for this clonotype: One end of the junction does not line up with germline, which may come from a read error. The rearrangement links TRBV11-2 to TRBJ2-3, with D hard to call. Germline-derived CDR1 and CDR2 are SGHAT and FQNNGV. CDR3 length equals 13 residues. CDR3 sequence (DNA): TGTACCAGCAACTCACCTCGGGTTCCTACGCAGTATTTT. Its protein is CTSNSPRVPTQYF.

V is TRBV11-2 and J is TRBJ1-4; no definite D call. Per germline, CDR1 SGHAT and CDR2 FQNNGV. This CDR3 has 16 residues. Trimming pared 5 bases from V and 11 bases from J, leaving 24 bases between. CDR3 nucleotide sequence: TGTGCCAGCAGCCCCGGCATAGCTTCGACTAATGGGAAACTGTTTTTT. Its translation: CASSPGIASTNGKLFF.

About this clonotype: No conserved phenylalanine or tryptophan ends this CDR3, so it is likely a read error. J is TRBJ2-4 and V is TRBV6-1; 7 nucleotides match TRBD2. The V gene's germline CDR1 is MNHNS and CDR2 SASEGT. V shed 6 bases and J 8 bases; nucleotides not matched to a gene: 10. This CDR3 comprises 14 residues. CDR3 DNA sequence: TGTGCCAGCAGGACCGGGACGGGGAGGGACATTCAGTACTTA. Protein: CASRTGTGRDIQYL.

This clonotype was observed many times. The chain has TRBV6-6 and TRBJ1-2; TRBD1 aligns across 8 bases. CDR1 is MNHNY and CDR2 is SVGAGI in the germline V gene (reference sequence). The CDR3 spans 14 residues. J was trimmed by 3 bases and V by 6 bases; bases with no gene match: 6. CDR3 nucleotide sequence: TGTGCCAGCAGCCACCCGGACAGGGACTATGGCTACACCTTC. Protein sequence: CASSHPDRDYGYTF.

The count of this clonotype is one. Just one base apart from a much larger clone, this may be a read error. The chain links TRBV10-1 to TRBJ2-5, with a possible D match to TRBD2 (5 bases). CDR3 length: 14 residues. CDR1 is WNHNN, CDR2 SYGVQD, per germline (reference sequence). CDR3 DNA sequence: TGTGCCAACAGTCGGAGGCACTTAGGGAAGACCCAGTACTTC. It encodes CANSRRHLGKTQYF.

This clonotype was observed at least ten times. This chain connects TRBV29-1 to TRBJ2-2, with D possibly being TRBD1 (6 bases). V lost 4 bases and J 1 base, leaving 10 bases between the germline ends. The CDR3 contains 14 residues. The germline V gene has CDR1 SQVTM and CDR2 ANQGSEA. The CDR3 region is CSVVRQVNTGELFF. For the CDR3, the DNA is TGCAGCGTTGTTCGACAGGTGAACACCGGGGAGCTGTTTTTT.

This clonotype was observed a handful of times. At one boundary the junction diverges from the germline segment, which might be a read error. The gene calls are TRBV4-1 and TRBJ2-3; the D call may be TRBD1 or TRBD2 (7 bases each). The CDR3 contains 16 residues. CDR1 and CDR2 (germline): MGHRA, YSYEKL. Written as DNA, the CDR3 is TGCGCCAGCAGCCTTGTGCAGGGGGGGGGCACAGATATGCAGTATTTT. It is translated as CASSLVQGGGTDMQYF.

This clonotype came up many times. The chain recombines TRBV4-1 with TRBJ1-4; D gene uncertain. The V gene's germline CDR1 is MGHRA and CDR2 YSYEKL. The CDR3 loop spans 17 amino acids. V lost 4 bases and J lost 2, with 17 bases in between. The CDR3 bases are TGCGCCAGCAGCCGTACACTCCCGGTTTTTACTAATGAAAAACTGTTTTTT. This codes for CASSRTLPVFTNEKLFF.

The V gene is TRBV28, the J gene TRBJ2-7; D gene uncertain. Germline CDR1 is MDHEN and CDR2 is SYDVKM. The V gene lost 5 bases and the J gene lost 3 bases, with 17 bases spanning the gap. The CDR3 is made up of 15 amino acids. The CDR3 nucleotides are TGTGCCAGCAGTCCTGAATTGCAATTTAACTACGAGCAGTACTTC. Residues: CASSPELQFNYEQYF.

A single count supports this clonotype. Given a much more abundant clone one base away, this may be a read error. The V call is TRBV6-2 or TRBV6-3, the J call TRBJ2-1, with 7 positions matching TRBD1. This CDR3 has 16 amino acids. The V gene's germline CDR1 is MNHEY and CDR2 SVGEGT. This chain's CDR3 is CANSYYKGASYNEQFF. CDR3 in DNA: TGTGCCAACAGTTACTATAAGGGGGCCAGCTACAATGAGCAGTTCTTC.

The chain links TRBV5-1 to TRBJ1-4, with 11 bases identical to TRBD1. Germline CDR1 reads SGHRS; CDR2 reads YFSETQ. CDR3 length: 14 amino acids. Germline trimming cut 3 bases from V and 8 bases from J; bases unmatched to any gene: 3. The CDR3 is CASSSGTGGEKLFF. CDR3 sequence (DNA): TGCGCCAGCAGCTCCGGGACAGGGGGAGAAAAACTGTTTTTT.

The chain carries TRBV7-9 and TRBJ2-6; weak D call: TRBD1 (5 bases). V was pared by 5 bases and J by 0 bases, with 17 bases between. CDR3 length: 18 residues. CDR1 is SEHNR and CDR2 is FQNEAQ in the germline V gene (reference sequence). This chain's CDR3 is CASSGHRISHSGANVLTF. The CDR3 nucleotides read TGTGCCAGCAGCGGCCACAGGATATCCCACTCTGGGGCCAACGTCCTGACTTTC.